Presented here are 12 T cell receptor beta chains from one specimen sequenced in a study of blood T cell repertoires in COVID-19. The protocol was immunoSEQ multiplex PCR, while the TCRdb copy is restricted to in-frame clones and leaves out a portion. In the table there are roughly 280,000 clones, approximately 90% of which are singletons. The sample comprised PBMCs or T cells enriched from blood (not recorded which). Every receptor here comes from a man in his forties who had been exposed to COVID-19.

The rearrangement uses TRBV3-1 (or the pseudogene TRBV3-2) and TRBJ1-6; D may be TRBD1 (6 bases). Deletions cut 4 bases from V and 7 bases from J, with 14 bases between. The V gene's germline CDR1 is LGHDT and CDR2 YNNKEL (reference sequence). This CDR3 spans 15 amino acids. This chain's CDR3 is CASSPQGLENSPLHF. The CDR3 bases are TGTGCCAGCAGCCCCCAGGGGTTGGAAAATTCACCCCTCCACTTT.

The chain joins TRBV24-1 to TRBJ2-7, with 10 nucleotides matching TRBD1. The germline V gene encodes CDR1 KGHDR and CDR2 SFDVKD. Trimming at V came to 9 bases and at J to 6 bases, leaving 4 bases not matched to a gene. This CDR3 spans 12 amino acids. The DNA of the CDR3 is TGTGCCACCGGGGACAGGGGAGGCGAGCAGTACTTC. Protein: CATGDRGGEQYF.

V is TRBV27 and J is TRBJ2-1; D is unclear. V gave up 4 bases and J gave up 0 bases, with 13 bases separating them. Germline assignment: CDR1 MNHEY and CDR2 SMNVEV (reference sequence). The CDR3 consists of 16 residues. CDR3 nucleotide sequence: TGTGCCAGCAGTTCGATTATACCGAGCTCCTACAATGAGCAGTTCTTC. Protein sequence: CASSSIIPSSYNEQFF.

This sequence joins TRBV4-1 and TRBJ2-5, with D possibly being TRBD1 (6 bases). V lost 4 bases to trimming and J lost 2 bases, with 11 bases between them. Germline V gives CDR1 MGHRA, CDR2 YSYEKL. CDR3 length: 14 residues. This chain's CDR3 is CASSRGLTQETQYF. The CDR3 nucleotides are TGCGCCAGCAGCCGGGGGCTAACTCAAGAGACCCAGTACTTC.

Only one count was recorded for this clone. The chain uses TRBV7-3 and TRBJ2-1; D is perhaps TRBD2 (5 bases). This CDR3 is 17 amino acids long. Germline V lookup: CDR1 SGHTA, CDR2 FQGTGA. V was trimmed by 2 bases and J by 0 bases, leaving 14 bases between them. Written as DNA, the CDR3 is TGTGCCAGCAGCTTACAAGTCGGGGATACCTCCTACAATGAGCAGTTCTTC. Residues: CASSLQVGDTSYNEQFF.

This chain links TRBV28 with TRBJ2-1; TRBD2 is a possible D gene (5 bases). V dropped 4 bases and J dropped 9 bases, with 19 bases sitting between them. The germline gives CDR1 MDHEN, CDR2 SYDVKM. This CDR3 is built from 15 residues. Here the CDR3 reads CASSSTTRGSVEQFF. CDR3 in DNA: TGTGCCAGCAGTTCGACAACAAGAGGGAGTGTTGAGCAGTTCTTC. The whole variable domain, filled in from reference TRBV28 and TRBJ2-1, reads DVKVTQSSRYLVKRTGEKVFLECVQDMDHENMFWYRQDPGLGLRLIYFSYDVKMKEKGDIPEGYSVSREKKERFSLILESASTNQTSMYLCASSSTTRGSVEQFFGPGTRLTVL.

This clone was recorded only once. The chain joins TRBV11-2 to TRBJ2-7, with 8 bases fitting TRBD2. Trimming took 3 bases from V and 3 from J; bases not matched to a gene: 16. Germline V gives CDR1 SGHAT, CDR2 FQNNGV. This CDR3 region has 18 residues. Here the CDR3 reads CASSFRGPSGTRIYEQYF. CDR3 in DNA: TGTGCCAGCAGCTTCCGGGGCCCTTCCGGGACTAGGATCTACGAGCAGTACTTC.

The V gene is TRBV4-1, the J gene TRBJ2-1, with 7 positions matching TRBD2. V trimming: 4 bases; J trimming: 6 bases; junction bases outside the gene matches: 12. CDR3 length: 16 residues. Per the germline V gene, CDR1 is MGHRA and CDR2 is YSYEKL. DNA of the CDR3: TGCGCCAGCAGCCTACGCTCTAGCGGTAGGGCCAATGAGCAGTTCTTC. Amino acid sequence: CASSLRSSGRANEQFF.

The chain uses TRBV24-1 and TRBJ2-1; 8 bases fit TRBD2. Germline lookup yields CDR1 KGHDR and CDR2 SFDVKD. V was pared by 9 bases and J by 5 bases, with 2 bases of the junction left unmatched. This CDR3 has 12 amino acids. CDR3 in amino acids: CATHSGNNEQFF. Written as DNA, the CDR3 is TGTGCCACCCATAGCGGGAACAATGAGCAGTTCTTC.

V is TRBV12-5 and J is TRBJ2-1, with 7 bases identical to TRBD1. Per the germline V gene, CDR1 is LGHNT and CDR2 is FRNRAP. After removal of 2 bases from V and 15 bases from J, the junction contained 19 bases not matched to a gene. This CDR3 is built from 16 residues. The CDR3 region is CASGLPNPGQRANRFF. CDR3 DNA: TGTGCTAGTGGTTTGCCTAACCCGGGACAGAGGGCTAACAGGTTCTTC.

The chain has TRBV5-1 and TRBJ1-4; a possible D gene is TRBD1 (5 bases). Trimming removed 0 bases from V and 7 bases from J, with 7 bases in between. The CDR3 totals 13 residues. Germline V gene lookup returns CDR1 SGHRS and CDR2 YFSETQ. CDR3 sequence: CASSLGGREKLFF. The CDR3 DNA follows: TGCGCCAGCAGCTTGGGGGGCCGTGAAAAACTGTTTTTT.

CDR3 protein: CAWSARGGINEQFF. The CDR3, as DNA: TGTGCCTGGTCGGCGAGAGGGGGTATCAATGAGCAGTTCTTC. J is TRBJ2-1 and V is TRBV30; D is perhaps TRBD1 (6 bases). This CDR3 region has 14 residues. The germline V and J ends were trimmed by 5 bases and 6 bases, with 17 bases remaining between them. Germline CDR1 reads GTSNPN; CDR2 reads SVGIG (reference sequence). The variable domain in full, completed from reference TRBV30 and TRBJ2-1, reads SQTIHQWPATLVQPVGSPLSLECTVEGTSNPNLYWYRQAAGRGLQLLFYSVGIGQISSEVPQNLSASRPQDRQFILSSKKLLLSDSGFYLCAWSARGGINEQFFGPGTRLTVL.